This TCR beta chain comes out of a study of blood T cell repertoires in COVID-19. Whole-study context: The study drew acute and convalescent COVID-19 samples from the United States, Italy and Spain.

Sequencing was performed with immunoSEQ multiplex PCR; in TCRdb, only in-frame clones are kept and a portion is missing. The sample has roughly 250,000 clones; approximately 90% are singletons. Germline loops: CDR1 KGHDR, CDR2 SFDVKD. The CDR3 spans 13 residues. V dropped 4 bases and J dropped 5; count of bases not matched to a gene: 1. The age range of participants was about 18 to 100 years, with residence in some 25 US areas. This TCR was recovered from a woman between 18 and 29 years old who had recovered from COVID-19. The chain employs TRBV24-1 and TRBJ1-2; 9 positions match TRBD1. Material for sequencing was PBMCs or T cells enriched from blood (not recorded which). The CDR3 DNA reads TGTGCCACCAGTGAGACAGGGGGATATGGCTACACCTTC. Translated, it gives CATSETGGYGYTF.